The present T cell receptor beta chain was sequenced within a study of T cell repertoires in cytomegalovirus infection. J lost 3 bases, V lost 7 bases, and 7 bases had no gene match. CDR1 and CDR2 from the germline V gene are MNHNS and SASEGT. The CDR3 is 14 amino acids. Using its own MiXCR run on the reads, TCRdb lists one record per CDR3 protein. The top ten clones hold roughly three fifths of a sample with about 130,000 distinct CDR3 sequences, roughly 32% of them seen once. The sample holds a few counts of this clonotype. Antigen unknown. Sequencing used CD8+ T cells from cultured PBMCs, obtained from culture after CMV antigen stimulation. The J gene is TRBJ2-7, the V gene TRBV6-1; 9 nucleotides align to TRBD1. The source of this sequence is a human donor in good health (CMV status not recorded). Some clones in this sample may be carry-over from other donors' samples. The CDR3 loop is CASMMTGGIYEQYF. As DNA, the CDR3 is TGTGCCAGCATGATGACAGGGGGGATCTACGAGCAGTACTTC.